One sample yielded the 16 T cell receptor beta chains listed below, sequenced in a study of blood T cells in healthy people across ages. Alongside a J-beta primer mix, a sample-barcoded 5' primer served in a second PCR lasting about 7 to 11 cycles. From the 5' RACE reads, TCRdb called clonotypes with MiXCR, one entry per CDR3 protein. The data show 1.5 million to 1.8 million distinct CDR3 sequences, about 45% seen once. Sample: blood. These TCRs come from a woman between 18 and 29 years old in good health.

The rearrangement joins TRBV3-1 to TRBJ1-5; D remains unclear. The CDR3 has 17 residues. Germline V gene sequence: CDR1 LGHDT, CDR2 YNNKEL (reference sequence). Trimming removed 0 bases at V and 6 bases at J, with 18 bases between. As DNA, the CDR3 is TGTGCCAGCAGCCAAGAGGGCACGGGGTATATTGGTCAGCCCCAGCATTTT. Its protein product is CASSQEGTGYIGQPQHF.

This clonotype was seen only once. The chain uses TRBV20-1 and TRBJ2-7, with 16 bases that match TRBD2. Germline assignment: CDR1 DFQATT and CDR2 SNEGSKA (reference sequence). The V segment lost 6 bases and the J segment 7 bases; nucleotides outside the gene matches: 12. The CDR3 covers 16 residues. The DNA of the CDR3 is TGCAGTGCAAAGGGACTAGCGGGGGGGCTTTACAATGAGCAGTACTTC. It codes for CSAKGLAGGLYNEQYF.

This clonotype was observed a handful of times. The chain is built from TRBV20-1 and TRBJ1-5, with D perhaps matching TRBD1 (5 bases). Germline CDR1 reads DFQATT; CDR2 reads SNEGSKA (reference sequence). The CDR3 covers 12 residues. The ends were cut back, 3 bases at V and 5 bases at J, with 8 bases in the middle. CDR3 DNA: TGCAGTGCTAGCAGGGTAGATCAGCCCCAGCATTTT. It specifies CSASRVDQPQHF.

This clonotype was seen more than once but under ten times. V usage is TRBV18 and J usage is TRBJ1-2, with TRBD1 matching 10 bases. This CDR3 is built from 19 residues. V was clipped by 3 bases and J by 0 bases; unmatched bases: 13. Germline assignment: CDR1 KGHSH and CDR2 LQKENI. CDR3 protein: CASSPLRTGGSLSNYGYTF. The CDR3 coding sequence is TGTGCCAGCTCACCCCTCCGGACAGGGGGTTCCCTCTCTAACTATGGCTACACCTTC.

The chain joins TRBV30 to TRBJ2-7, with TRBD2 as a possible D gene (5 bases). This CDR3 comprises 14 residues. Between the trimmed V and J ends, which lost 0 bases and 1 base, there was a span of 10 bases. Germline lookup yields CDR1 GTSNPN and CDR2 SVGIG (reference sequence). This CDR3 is CAWSVARRSYEQYF. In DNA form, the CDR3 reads TGTGCCTGGAGTGTGGCCAGGAGGTCCTACGAGCAGTACTTC. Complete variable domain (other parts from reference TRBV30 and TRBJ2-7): SQTIHQWPATLVQPVGSPLSLECTVEGTSNPNLYWYRQAAGRGLQLLFYSVGIGQISSEVPQNLSASRPQDRQFILSSKKLLLSDSGFYLCAWSVARRSYEQYFGPGTRLTVT.

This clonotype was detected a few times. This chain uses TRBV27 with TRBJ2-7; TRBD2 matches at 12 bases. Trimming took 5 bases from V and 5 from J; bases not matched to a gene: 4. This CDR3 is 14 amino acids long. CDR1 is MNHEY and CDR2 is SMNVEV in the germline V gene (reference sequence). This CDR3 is CASSPGLAGHEQYF. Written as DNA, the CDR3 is TGTGCCAGCAGTCCGGGACTAGCGGGCCACGAGCAGTACTTC.

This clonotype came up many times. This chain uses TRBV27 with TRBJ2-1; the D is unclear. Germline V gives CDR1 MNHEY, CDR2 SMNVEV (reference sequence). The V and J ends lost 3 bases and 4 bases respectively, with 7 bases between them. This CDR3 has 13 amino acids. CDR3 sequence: CASSLNTYNEQFF. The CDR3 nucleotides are TGTGCCAGCAGTTTGAATACGTACAATGAGCAGTTCTTC.

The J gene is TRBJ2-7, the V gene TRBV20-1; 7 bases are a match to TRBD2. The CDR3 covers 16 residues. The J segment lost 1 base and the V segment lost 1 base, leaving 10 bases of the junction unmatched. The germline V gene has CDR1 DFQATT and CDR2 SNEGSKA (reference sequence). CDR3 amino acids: CSARVRRREGSYEQYF. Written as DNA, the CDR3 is TGCAGTGCTAGAGTCCGTCGTAGGGAGGGGTCCTACGAGCAGTACTTC.

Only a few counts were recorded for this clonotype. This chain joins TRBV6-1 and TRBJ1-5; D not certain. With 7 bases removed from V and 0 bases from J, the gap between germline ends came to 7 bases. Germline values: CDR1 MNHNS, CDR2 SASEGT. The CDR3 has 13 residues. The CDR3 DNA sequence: TGTGCCAGCAAGGCTAATAGCAATCAGCCCCAGCATTTT. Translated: CASKANSNQPQHF.

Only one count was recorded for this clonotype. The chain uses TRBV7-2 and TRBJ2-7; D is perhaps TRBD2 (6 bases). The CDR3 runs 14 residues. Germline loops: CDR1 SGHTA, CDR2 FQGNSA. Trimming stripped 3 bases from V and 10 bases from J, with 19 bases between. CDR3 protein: CASSFAGTGETQYF. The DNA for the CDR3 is TGTGCCAGCAGCTTCGCAGGGACGGGGGAGACACAGTACTTC.

The DNA of the CDR3 is TGCAGTGCTAGTCATATGGGGAGGGGGCGAGATGGCTACACCTTC. Its translation: CSASHMGRGRDGYTF. This chain joins TRBV20-1 and TRBJ1-2, with 7 bases identical to TRBD1. Unmatched junction bases numbered 13, after V lost 3 bases and J lost 6 bases. This CDR3 contains 15 residues. Germline CDR1 is DFQATT and CDR2 is SNEGSKA (reference sequence).

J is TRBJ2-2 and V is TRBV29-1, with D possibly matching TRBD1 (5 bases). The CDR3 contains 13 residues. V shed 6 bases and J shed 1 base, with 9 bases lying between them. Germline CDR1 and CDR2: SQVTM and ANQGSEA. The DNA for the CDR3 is TGCAGCGTGGCGACAGAGAACACCGGGGAGCTGTTTTTT. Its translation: CSVATENTGELFF.

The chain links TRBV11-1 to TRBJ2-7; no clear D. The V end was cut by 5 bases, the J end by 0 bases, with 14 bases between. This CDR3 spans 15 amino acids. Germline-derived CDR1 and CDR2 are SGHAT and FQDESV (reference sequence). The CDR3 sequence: CASSPLGGTSYEQYF. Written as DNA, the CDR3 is TGTGCCAGCAGCCCTCTCGGCGGTACCTCCTACGAGCAGTACTTC.

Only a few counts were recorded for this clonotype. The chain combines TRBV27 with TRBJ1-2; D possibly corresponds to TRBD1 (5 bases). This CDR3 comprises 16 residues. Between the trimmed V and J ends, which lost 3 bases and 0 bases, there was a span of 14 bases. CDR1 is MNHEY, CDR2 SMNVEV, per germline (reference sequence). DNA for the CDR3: TGTGCCAGCAGTTTTCATATAGACAGTTCTAACTATGGCTACACCTTC. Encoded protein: CASSFHIDSSNYGYTF.

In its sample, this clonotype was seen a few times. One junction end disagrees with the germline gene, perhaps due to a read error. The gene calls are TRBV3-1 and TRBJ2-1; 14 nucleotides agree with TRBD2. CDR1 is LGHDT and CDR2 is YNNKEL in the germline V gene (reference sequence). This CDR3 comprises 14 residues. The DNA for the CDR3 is TGTGCCAGCAGCGGGACTAGCGGGGGAAATGTGCAGTTCTTC. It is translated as CASSGTSGGNVQFF.

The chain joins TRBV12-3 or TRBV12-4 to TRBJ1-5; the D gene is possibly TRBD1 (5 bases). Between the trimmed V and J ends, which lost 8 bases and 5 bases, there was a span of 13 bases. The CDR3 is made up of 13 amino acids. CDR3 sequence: CASARAEHQPQHF. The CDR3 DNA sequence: TGTGCCAGCGCCAGGGCCGAACATCAGCCCCAGCATTTT.